A selection of T cell receptor beta chains follows, all from one sample in a study of T cell responses to AZD1222 COVID-19 vaccine. Using immunoSEQ multiplex PCR, the repertoire was profiled, and TCRdb retains in-frame clones only, with some absent. The sample contains about 84,000 clones, roughly 85% of which appear only once. Sequenced here: peripheral blood, sampled on day 0 of AZD1222 vaccination. The receptors were gathered from an adult in good health. Both conserved end residues are part of each CDR3. The order of the fields is D gene, clone size, J gene, CDR3 length, V gene, CDR3 protein, CDR3 DNA. The D gene is left open where the match is weak. Clone size, where shown, is once, few, many, or a class for clones that have expanded.

D gene: .; clone size: .; J gene: TRBJ2-7; CDR3 length: 13; V gene: TRBV4-1; CDR3 protein: CASSQGPAYEQYF; CDR3 DNA: TGCGCCAGCAGCCAAGGGCCTGCGTACGAGCAGTACTTC
D gene: TRBD2; clone size: .; J gene: TRBJ2-7; CDR3 length: 14; V gene: TRBV10-3; CDR3 protein: CAISTGTSYTEQYF; CDR3 DNA: TGTGCCATCAGTACCGGGACTAGCTATACCGAGCAGTACTTC
D gene: TRBD1; clone size: .; J gene: TRBJ2-7; CDR3 length: 17; V gene: TRBV5-5; CDR3 protein: CASSSSGGDRSSYEQYF; CDR3 DNA: TGTGCCAGCAGCTCCTCCGGCGGGGACAGGAGCTCCTACGAGCAGTACTTC
D gene: .; clone size: .; J gene: TRBJ1-1; CDR3 length: 13; V gene: TRBV7-3; CDR3 protein: CASSWTTGTEAFF; CDR3 DNA: TGTGCCAGCAGCTGGACCACGGGCACTGAAGCTTTCTTT
D gene: .; clone size: .; J gene: TRBJ2-5; CDR3 length: 16; V gene: TRBV19; CDR3 protein: CASRDNKGISQETQYF; CDR3 DNA: TGTGCCAGTAGAGATAACAAAGGGATTTCCCAAGAGACCCAGTACTTC
D gene: .; clone size: .; J gene: TRBJ1-4; CDR3 length: 14; V gene: TRBV6-5; CDR3 protein: CASSYTGTNEKLFF; CDR3 DNA: TGTGCCAGCAGTTATACGGGTACTAATGAAAAACTGTTTTTT
D gene: TRBD1; clone size: .; J gene: TRBJ2-5; CDR3 length: 13; V gene: TRBV7-2; CDR3 protein: CASAGTGWETQYF; CDR3 DNA: TGTGCCAGCGCTGGGACAGGGTGGGAGACCCAGTACTTC
D gene: TRBD2; clone size: .; J gene: TRBJ2-2; CDR3 length: 14; V gene: TRBV7-6; CDR3 protein: CASSLARGTGELFF; CDR3 DNA: TGTGCCAGCAGCTTAGCGCGGGGGACCGGGGAGCTGTTTTTT
D gene: .; clone size: once; J gene: TRBJ1-1; CDR3 length: 15; V gene: TRBV27; CDR3 protein: CASHRRGAALTEAFF; CDR3 DNA: TGTGCCAGTCATCGGCGGGGGGCGGCCTTGACTGAAGCTTTCTTT
D gene: .; clone size: .; J gene: TRBJ1-1; CDR3 length: 15; V gene: TRBV18; CDR3 protein: CASSSGRGMNTEAFF; CDR3 DNA: TGTGCCAGCTCATCGGGACGGGGGATGAACACTGAAGCTTTCTTT
D gene: .; clone size: .; J gene: TRBJ2-7; CDR3 length: 13; V gene: TRBV29-1; CDR3 protein: CSAGGGKSYEQYF; CDR3 DNA: TGCAGCGCCGGAGGCGGGAAGTCCTACGAGCAGTACTTC
D gene: .; clone size: .; J gene: TRBJ1-4; CDR3 length: 14; V gene: TRBV5-8; CDR3 protein: CASSGGRVNEKLFF; CDR3 DNA: TGTGCCAGCAGCGGGGGACGGGTTAATGAAAAACTGTTTTTT
D gene: .; clone size: .; J gene: TRBJ1-2; CDR3 length: 12; V gene: TRBV30; CDR3 protein: CARHRTAYGYTF; CDR3 DNA: TGTGCCCGGCACCGGACAGCATATGGCTACACCTTC
D gene: .; clone size: .; J gene: TRBJ1-5; CDR3 length: 12; V gene: TRBV18; CDR3 protein: CASSPANQPQHF; CDR3 DNA: TGTGCCAGCTCACCGGCTAATCAGCCCCAGCATTTT
D gene: TRBD1; clone size: .; J gene: TRBJ2-1; CDR3 length: 19; V gene: TRBV15; CDR3 protein: CATSRAGSTGGRAYNEQFF; CDR3 DNA: TGTGCCACCAGCAGAGCCGGCAGCACAGGGGGAAGAGCCTACAATGAGCAGTTCTTC
D gene: TRBD1; clone size: .; J gene: TRBJ2-2; CDR3 length: 16; V gene: TRBV5-1; CDR3 protein: CASSAQGAPGTGELFF; CDR3 DNA: TGCGCCAGCAGCGCACAGGGGGCGCCGGGCACCGGGGAGCTGTTTTTT
D gene: .; clone size: .; J gene: TRBJ1-1; CDR3 length: 15; V gene: TRBV15; CDR3 protein: CATSTFGQLNTEAFF; CDR3 DNA: TGTGCCACCAGCACTTTTGGGCAGTTGAACACTGAAGCTTTCTTT
D gene: .; clone size: .; J gene: TRBJ2-6; CDR3 length: 14; V gene: TRBV7-9; CDR3 protein: CASSLDSGANVLTF; CDR3 DNA: TGTGCCAGCAGCTTGGACTCTGGGGCCAACGTCCTGACTTTC
D gene: .; clone size: .; J gene: TRBJ1-2; CDR3 length: 14; V gene: TRBV7-9; CDR3 protein: CASNLLGANYGYTF; CDR3 DNA: TGTGCCAGCAACCTGTTGGGGGCCAACTATGGCTACACCTTC
D gene: .; clone size: .; J gene: TRBJ1-2; CDR3 length: 14; V gene: TRBV7-9; CDR3 protein: CASSRGPRDDGYTF; CDR3 DNA: TGTGCCAGCAGTAGGGGACCCCGGGATGACGGCTACACCTTC
D gene: TRBD1; clone size: .; J gene: TRBJ1-1; CDR3 length: 16; V gene: TRBV19; CDR3 protein: CASSTRQGRGNTEAFF; CDR3 DNA: TGTGCCAGTAGTACCAGACAGGGCAGGGGGAACACTGAAGCTTTCTTT
D gene: .; clone size: .; J gene: TRBJ1-4; CDR3 length: 13; V gene: TRBV6-6; CDR3 protein: CASSYNSLEKLFF; CDR3 DNA: TGTGCCAGCAGTTACAACAGTCTTGAAAAACTGTTTTTT
D gene: TRBD1; clone size: .; J gene: TRBJ1-4; CDR3 length: 14; V gene: TRBV5-1; CDR3 protein: CASSPGTGDEKLFF; CDR3 DNA: TGCGCCAGCAGCCCGGGGACAGGGGATGAAAAACTGTTTTTT
D gene: .; clone size: .; J gene: TRBJ2-3; CDR3 length: 15; V gene: TRBV9; CDR3 protein: CASSVSPEVTDTQYF; CDR3 DNA: TGTGCCAGCAGCGTAAGTCCCGAAGTTACGGATACGCAGTATTTT
D gene: .; clone size: .; J gene: TRBJ2-2; CDR3 length: 14; V gene: TRBV18; CDR3 protein: CASSPSTPAGELFF; CDR3 DNA: TGTGCCAGCTCACCCTCAACACCGGCCGGGGAGCTGTTTTTT
D gene: .; clone size: .; J gene: TRBJ2-4; CDR3 length: 16; V gene: TRBV6-5; CDR3 protein: CASSYSQGVAKNIQYF; CDR3 DNA: TGTGCCAGCAGTTACTCACAGGGTGTAGCCAAAAACATTCAGTACTTC
D gene: .; clone size: .; J gene: TRBJ1-1; CDR3 length: 15; V gene: TRBV6-5; CDR3 protein: CASRPYLDRNTEAFF; CDR3 DNA: TGTGCCAGCAGGCCCTACCTAGATCGGAACACTGAAGCTTTCTTT
D gene: .; clone size: .; J gene: TRBJ1-6; CDR3 length: 15; V gene: TRBV4-3; CDR3 protein: CASSQGTVGYSPLHF; CDR3 DNA: TGCGCCAGCAGCCAAGGGACAGTCGGATATTCACCCCTCCACTTT
D gene: TRBD2; clone size: .; J gene: TRBJ2-7; CDR3 length: 15; V gene: TRBV5-5; CDR3 protein: CASSSSGLAGVEQYF; CDR3 DNA: TGTGCCAGCAGCTCCTCGGGACTAGCGGGGGTTGAGCAGTACTTC
D gene: .; clone size: .; J gene: TRBJ1-6; CDR3 length: 15; V gene: TRBV3-1/TRBV3-2; CDR3 protein: CASSQDWGKGSPLHF; CDR3 DNA: TGTGCCAGCAGCCAAGATTGGGGTAAAGGGTCACCCCTCCACTTT
D gene: .; clone size: .; J gene: TRBJ1-1; CDR3 length: 15; V gene: TRBV5-1; CDR3 protein: CASSLAPGQNTEAFF; CDR3 DNA: TGCGCCAGCAGCTTGGCTCCGGGACAGAACACTGAAGCTTTCTTT
D gene: TRBD1; clone size: .; J gene: TRBJ1-5; CDR3 length: 16; V gene: TRBV19; CDR3 protein: CASSFRQGQSNQPQHF; CDR3 DNA: TGTGCCAGTAGTTTCCGACAGGGACAAAGCAATCAGCCCCAGCATTTT
D gene: TRBD2; clone size: .; J gene: TRBJ2-4; CDR3 length: 15; V gene: TRBV19; CDR3 protein: CASSIFRGVENIQYF; CDR3 DNA: TGTGCCAGTAGTATCTTTCGGGGGGTGGAAAACATTCAGTACTTC
D gene: .; clone size: .; J gene: TRBJ1-2; CDR3 length: 14; V gene: TRBV19; CDR3 protein: CASYGWGEIYGYTF; CDR3 DNA: TGTGCCAGTTACGGGTGGGGGGAAATCTATGGCTACACCTTC
D gene: .; clone size: .; J gene: TRBJ1-1; CDR3 length: 17; V gene: TRBV5-1; CDR3 protein: CASSLDPATGLNTEAFF; CDR3 DNA: TGCGCCAGCAGCTTGGACCCCGCGACAGGTTTGAACACTGAAGCTTTCTTT
D gene: .; clone size: .; J gene: TRBJ1-2; CDR3 length: 12; V gene: TRBV6-5; CDR3 protein: CASSRGAYGYTF; CDR3 DNA: TGTGCCAGCAGTCGGGGGGCGTATGGCTACACCTTC
D gene: TRBD1; clone size: .; J gene: TRBJ1-2; CDR3 length: 16; V gene: TRBV6-5; CDR3 protein: CASSLQGFTTNYGYTF; CDR3 DNA: TGTGCCAGCAGTTTACAGGGGTTTACGACTAACTATGGCTACACCTTC
D gene: .; clone size: .; J gene: TRBJ1-3; CDR3 length: 17; V gene: TRBV7-8; CDR3 protein: CASSPSAGAPSGNTIYF; CDR3 DNA: TGTGCCAGCAGCCCCTCAGCGGGGGCGCCTTCTGGAAACACCATATATTTT
D gene: TRBD2; clone size: .; J gene: TRBJ2-3; CDR3 length: 15; V gene: TRBV9; CDR3 protein: CASSVVSGSTDTQYF; CDR3 DNA: TGTGCCAGCAGCGTAGTTAGCGGGAGTACAGATACGCAGTATTTT
D gene: .; clone size: .; J gene: TRBJ1-3; CDR3 length: 14; V gene: TRBV4-1; CDR3 protein: CASSQTGFGNTIYF; CDR3 DNA: TGCGCCAGCAGCCAAACAGGGTTTGGAAACACCATATATTTT
D gene: TRBD2; clone size: .; J gene: TRBJ2-1; CDR3 length: 14; V gene: TRBV5-1; CDR3 protein: CASSSGRGREEQFF; CDR3 DNA: TGCGCCAGCTCAAGCGGGAGGGGGCGAGAAGAGCAGTTCTTC
D gene: .; clone size: once; J gene: TRBJ1-2; CDR3 length: 15; V gene: TRBV4-3; CDR3 protein: CASSQESGFSYGYTF; CDR3 DNA: TGCGCCAGCAGCCAAGAATCGGGGTTTAGCTATGGCTACACCTTC